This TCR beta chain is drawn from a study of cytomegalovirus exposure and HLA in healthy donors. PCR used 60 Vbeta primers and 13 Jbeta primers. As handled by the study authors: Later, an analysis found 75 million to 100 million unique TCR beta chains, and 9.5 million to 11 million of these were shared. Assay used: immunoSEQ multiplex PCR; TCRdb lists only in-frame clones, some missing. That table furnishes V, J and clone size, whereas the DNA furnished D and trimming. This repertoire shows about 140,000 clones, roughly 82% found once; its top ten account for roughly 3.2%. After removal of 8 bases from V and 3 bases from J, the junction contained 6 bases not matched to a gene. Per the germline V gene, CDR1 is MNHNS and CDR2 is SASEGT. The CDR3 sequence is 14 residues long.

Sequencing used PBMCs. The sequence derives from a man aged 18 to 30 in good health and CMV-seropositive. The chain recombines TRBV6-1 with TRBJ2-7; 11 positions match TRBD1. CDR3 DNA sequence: TGTGCCAGCGTTGGACAGGGGGCGATCTACGAGCAGTACTTC. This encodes CASVGQGAIYEQYF.